This TCR beta chain comes out of a study of blood T cell repertoires in COVID-19. At the level of the study: Sites in the United States, Italy and Spain provided acute and convalescent COVID-19 samples. T cells, B-cell-depleted T cells, or PBMCs provided the cDNA or gDNA that served as material.

In the source study's methods: Amplification of reference gene primers was used by the study to estimate nucleated cell counts. TCRdb's table, derived via immunoSEQ multiplex PCR, lists solely in-frame clones and lacks some. That table is the source of V, J and clone size, and D and trimming were worked out from the DNA. The data hold approximately 150,000 clones, with about 83% observed a single time. The sample holds one count of this clone. The CDR3 covers 15 residues. Germline V gene lookup returns CDR1 LNHDA and CDR2 SQIVND (reference sequence). The junction had 9 bases not matched to a gene; V was cut back by 5 bases and J by 4 bases.

The specimen was peripheral blood. The TCR originated in a man aged 65 to 85 who had recovered from COVID-19. The rearrangement links TRBV19 to TRBJ2-7; 9 positions agree with TRBD1. CDR3 residues: CASSQSGTGPYEQYF. As DNA, the CDR3 is TGTGCCAGTAGTCAATCCGGGACAGGGCCGTACGAGCAGTACTTC.